The table lists the clone carrying this TCR beta chain with a few counts. Its antigen is currently unknown. These data originate in a study of T-cell reconstitution after alpha-beta-depleted transplantation in children. Study-wide results and limits: Recipient T cells and thymic progenitors that survived were the source of the high TCRbeta diversity seen at day 60 in some patients. Reportedly, alpha-beta T cells present about two months post-transplant originated from several hundred expanded clones of graft origin.

It was with unique molecular identifiers that the TCRbeta library was prepared. MiXCR was run by TCRdb on the PCR reads, yielding one entry per CDR3 protein. Of more than 500,000 distinct CDR3 sequences listed, more than 9.5% were seen once; the top ten hold about 14%. The sample in question was PBMCs, mostly from graft donor cells, obtained 180 days after TCRalphabeta/CD19-depleted stem cell transplant. The origin of this receptor is a female patient between 2 and 15 years old who had a stem cell transplant for aplastic anemia, so the T cells may come from the graft donor.

CDR3 sequence (DNA): TGTGCCAGCACGTGGCGGGCTAGCGGGAAAGCAGATACGCAGTATTTT. Translating gives CASTWRASGKADTQYF. The rearrangement links TRBV3-1 to TRBJ2-3; 9 bases agree with TRBD2. Per germline, CDR1 LGHDT and CDR2 YNNKEL (reference sequence). V shed 7 bases and J 4 bases; nucleotides not matched to a gene: 12. CDR3 size: 16 residues.